The rows below give T cell receptor beta chains drawn from one sample of a study of T cells in Graves' hyperthyroidism and ophthalmopathy. One entry per CDR3 protein, called by TCRdb with MiXCR from the multiplex PCR reads. The sample holds about 610,000 distinct CDR3 sequences, 16% seen once. Material for sequencing was blood. These TCRs come from a woman in her forties with Graves' ophthalmopathy. CDR3s include the opening cysteine and the closing phenylalanine or tryptophan. The D gene is left open where the match is weak. A row's size may be missing; if present it is once, few, many or a size class.

d_call	j_call	clone_size	v_call	cdr3_aa	cdr3_nt
TRBD1	TRBJ1-5	-	TRBV6-1	CARLGTDKDQPQHF	TGTGCCAGGCTTGGGACAGATAAAGATCAGCCCCAGCATTTT
-	TRBJ1-2	-	TRBV19	CASRSGDYGYTF	TGTGCCAGTCGTTCCGGGGACTATGGCTACACCTTC
TRBD1	TRBJ2-1	-	TRBV30	CAWRRTGVNEQFF	TGTGCCTGGAGGCGGACAGGGGTAAATGAGCAGTTCTTC
-	TRBJ1-1	many	TRBV2	CASSVLRTEAFF	TGTGCCAGCAGTGTTTTGCGAACTGAAGCTTTCTTT
-	TRBJ1-2	-	TRBV2	CASSEMGGIGGYTF	TGTGCCAGCAGTGAAATGGGAGGGATCGGTGGCTACACCTTC
TRBD1	TRBJ2-3	many	TRBV5-1	CASTRQGSTDTQYF	TGCGCCAGCACTCGACAGGGGTCCACAGATACGCAGTATTTT
-	TRBJ2-5	many	TRBV3-1	CASSQEGLFQETQYF	TGTGCCAGCAGCCAAGAGGGACTTTTTCAAGAGACCCAGTACTTC
-	TRBJ2-3	few	TRBV7-9	CASSPRLAQDTQYF	TGTGCCAGCAGCCCCCGGTTAGCCCAAGATACGCAGTATTTT
-	TRBJ2-3	many	TRBV18	CASSLRQQASTDTQYF	TGTGCCAGCTCACTCCGGCAGCAGGCTAGCACAGATACGCAGTATTTT
-	TRBJ1-3	-	TRBV6-1	CASSELGTGNTIYF	TGTGCCAGCAGTGAGCTGGGGACTGGAAACACCATATATTTT
-	TRBJ1-1	many	TRBV10-3	CAISEKTGGTEAFF	TGTGCCATCAGTGAGAAAACAGGCGGGACTGAAGCTTTCTTT
TRBD1	TRBJ1-3	few	TRBV10-3	CAIKGQGQSGNTIYF	TGTGCCATCAAGGGACAGGGGCAATCTGGAAACACCATATATTTT
TRBD1	TRBJ2-6	-	TRBV6-1	CASRRDRDRSGANVLTF	TGTGCCAGCAGAAGGGACAGGGATAGATCTGGGGCCAACGTCCTGACTTTC
TRBD2	TRBJ2-1	few	TRBV20-1	CSQYPPVASGNYNEQFF	TGCAGTCAATACCCCCCGGTGGCTAGCGGAAATTACAATGAGCAGTTCTTC
TRBD2	TRBJ2-2	-	TRBV5-6	CASSGLAGVTGELFF	TGTGCCAGCAGCGGACTAGCGGGGGTTACCGGGGAGCTGTTTTTT
TRBD2	TRBJ2-2	many	TRBV3-1	CASRHLAGGYTGELFF	TGTGCCAGCAGACATTTAGCGGGAGGCTATACCGGGGAGCTGTTTTTT
-	TRBJ2-5	few	TRBV5-1	CASSPWATFGETQYF	TGCGCCAGCAGTCCCTGGGCGACCTTTGGAGAGACCCAGTACTTC